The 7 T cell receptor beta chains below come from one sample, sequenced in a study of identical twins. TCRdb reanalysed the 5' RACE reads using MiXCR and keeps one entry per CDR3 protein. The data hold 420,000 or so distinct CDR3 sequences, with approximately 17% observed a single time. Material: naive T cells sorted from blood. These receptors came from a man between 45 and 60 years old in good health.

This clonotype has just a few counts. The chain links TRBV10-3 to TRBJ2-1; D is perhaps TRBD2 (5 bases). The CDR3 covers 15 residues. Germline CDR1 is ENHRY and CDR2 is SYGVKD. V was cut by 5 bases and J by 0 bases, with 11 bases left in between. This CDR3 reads CAISPGVSSYNEQFF. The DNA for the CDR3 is TGTGCCATCAGTCCCGGGGTAAGCTCCTACAATGAGCAGTTCTTC.

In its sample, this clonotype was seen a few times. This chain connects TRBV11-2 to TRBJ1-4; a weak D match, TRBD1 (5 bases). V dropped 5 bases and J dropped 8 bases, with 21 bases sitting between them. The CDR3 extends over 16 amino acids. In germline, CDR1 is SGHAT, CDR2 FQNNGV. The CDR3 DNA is TGTGCCAGCAGCCCGGAGACAGCCTTCAAGGGGGAAAAACTGTTTTTT. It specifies CASSPETAFKGEKLFF.

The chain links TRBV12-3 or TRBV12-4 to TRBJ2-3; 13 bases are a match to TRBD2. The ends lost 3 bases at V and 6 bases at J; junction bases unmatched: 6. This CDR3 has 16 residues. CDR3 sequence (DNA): TGTGCCAGCAGTTTGGGACTAGCGGGGAGGATGGATACGCAGTATTTT. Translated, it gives CASSLGLAGRMDTQYF.

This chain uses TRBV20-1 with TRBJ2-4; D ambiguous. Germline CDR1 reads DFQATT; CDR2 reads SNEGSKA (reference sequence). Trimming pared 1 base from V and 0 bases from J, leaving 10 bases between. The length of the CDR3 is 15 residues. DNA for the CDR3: TGCAGTGCTAGAGCTTTGTTAGTAGCCAAAAACATTCAGTACTTC. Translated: CSARALLVAKNIQYF.

CDR3 sequence reads: CASSVEGYSGNTIYF. Written as DNA, the CDR3 is TGTGCCAGCAGCGTAGAGGGTTACTCTGGAAACACCATATATTTT. The chain has TRBV9 and TRBJ1-3; D is ambiguous. The V end lost 0 bases, the J end lost 0 bases, and 7 bases lay between the germline ends. Germline V gene sequence: CDR1 SGDLS, CDR2 YYNGEE. CDR3 length: 15 residues.

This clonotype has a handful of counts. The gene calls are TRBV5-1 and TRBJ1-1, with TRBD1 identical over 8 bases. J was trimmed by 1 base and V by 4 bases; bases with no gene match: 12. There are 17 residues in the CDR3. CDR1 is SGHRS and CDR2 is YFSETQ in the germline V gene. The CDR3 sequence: CASSVSGGMVGNTEAFF. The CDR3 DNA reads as TGCGCCAGCAGCGTGTCAGGGGGCATGGTGGGGAACACTGAAGCTTTCTTT.

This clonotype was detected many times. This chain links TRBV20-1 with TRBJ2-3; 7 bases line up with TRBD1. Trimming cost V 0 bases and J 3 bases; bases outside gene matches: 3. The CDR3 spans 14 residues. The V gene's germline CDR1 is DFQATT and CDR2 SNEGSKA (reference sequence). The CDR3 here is CSAREDRSTDTQYF. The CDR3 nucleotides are TGCAGTGCTAGAGAGGACAGGTCTACAGATACGCAGTATTTT.